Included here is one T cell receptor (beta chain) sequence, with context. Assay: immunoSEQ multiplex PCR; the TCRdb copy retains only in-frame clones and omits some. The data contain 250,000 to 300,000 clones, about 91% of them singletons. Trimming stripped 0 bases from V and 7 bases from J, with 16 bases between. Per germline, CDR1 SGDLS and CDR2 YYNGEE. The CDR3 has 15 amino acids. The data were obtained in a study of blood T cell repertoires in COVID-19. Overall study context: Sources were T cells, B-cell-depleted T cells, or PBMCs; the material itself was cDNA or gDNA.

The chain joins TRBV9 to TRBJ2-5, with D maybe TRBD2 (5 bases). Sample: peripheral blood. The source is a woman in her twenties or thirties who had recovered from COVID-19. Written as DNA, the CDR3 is TGTGCCAGCAGCGTAGGACTGGGTGGACTCGGGACCCAGTACTTC. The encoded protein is CASSVGLGGLGTQYF.